This T cell receptor beta chain was recovered during a study of blood T cell repertoires in COVID-19. In germline, CDR1 is LGHDT, CDR2 YNNKEL (reference sequence). The V gene end was trimmed by 3 bases and the J gene end by 14 bases; junction bases not matched to a gene: 7. This CDR3 is 14 amino acids long. The protocol was immunoSEQ multiplex PCR, while the TCRdb copy is restricted to in-frame clones and leaves out a portion. The sample yields over 85,000 clones, over 80% seen once. The rearrangement links TRBV3-1 (or the pseudogene TRBV3-2) to TRBJ2-3; 14 positions agree with TRBD2. This TCR was sampled from an older woman with acute or convalescent COVID-19. Specimen: peripheral blood. The CDR3 loop reads CASSHALTSGGAYF. The DNA of the CDR3 is TGTGCCAGCAGCCATGCCCTGACTAGCGGGGGGGCGTATTTT.